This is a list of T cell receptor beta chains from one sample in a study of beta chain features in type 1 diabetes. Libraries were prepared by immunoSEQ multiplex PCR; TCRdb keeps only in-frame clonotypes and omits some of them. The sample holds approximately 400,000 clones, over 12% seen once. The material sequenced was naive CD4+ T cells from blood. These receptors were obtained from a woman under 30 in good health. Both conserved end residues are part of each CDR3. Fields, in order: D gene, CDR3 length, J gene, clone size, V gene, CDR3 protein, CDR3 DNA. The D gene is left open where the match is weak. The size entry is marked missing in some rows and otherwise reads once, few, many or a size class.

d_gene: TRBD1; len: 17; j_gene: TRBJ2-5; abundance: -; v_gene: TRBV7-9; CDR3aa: CASSLGRGQPYQETQYF; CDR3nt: TGTGCCAGCAGCTTAGGTAGGGGACAGCCGTACCAAGAGACCCAGTACTTC
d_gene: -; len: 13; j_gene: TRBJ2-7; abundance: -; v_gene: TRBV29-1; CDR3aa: CSVRVSGSYEQYF; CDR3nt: TGCAGCGTTAGGGTTTCAGGGTCCTACGAGCAGTACTTC
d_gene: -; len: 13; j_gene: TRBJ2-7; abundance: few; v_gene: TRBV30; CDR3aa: CAWSVHLGSEQYF; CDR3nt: TGTGCCTGGAGTGTACACCTAGGAAGCGAGCAGTACTTC
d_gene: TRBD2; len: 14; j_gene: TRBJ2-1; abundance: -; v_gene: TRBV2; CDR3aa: CASSETSGVFWQFF; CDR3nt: TGTGCCAGCAGTGAAACTAGCGGGGTGTTTTGGCAGTTCTTC
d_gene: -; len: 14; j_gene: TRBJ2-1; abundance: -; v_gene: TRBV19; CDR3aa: CASSIGTPYNEQFF; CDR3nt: TGTGCCAGTAGTATCGGGACTCCCTACAATGAGCAGTTCTTC
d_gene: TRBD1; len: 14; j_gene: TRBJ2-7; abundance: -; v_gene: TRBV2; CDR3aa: CASRRGQGSYEQYF; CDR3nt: TGTGCCAGTAGACGGGGACAGGGCTCCTACGAGCAGTACTTC
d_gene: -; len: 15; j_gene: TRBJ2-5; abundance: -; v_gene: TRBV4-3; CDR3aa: CASSQGLGSVETQYF; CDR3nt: TGCGCCAGCAGCCAAGGCTTAGGGAGTGTGGAGACCCAGTACTTC
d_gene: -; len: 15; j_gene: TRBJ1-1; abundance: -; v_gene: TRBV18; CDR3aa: CASSPRSELNTEAFF; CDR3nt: TGTGCCAGCTCACCGAGGTCTGAATTGAACACTGAAGCTTTCTTT
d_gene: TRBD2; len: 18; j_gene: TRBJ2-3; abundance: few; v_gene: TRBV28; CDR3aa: CASSSLLAGGLGTDTQYF; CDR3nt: TGTGCCAGCAGTTCCCTTCTAGCGGGAGGGCTGGGCACAGATACGCAGTATTTT
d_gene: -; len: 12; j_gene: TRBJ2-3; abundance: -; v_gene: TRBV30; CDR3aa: CAWSVTGDTQYF; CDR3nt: TGTGCCTGGAGTGTGACAGGAGATACGCAGTATTTT
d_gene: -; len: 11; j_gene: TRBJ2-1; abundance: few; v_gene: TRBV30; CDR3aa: CAWRANNEQFF; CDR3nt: TGTGCCTGGAGGGCCAACAATGAGCAGTTCTTC
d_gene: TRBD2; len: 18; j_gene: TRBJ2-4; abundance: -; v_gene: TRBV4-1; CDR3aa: CASSQELRTSGSINIQYF; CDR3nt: TGCGCCAGCAGCCAAGAACTTAGGACTAGCGGGAGCATAAACATTCAGTACTTC
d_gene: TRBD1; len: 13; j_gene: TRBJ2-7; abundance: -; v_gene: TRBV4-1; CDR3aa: CASSPRTGNKQYF; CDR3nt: TGCGCCAGCAGCCCCCGGACAGGTAATAAGCAGTACTTC
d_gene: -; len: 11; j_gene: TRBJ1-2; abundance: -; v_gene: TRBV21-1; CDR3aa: CASTRYYGYTF; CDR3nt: TGTGCCAGCACGAGGTACTATGGCTACACCTTC
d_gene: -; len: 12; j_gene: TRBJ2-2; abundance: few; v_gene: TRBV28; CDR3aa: CASSRNTGELFF; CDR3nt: TGTGCCAGCAGTCGTAACACCGGGGAGCTGTTTTTT
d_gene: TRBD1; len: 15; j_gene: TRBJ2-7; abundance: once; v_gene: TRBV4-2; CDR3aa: CASSQEKGQFYEQYF; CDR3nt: TGTGCCAGCAGCCAAGAGAAGGGACAGTTCTACGAGCAGTACTTC
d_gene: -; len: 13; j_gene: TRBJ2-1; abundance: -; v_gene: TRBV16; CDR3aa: CASSLNYSARRFF; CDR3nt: TGTGCCAGCAGCCTCAATTACTCGGCCAGGCGGTTCTTC
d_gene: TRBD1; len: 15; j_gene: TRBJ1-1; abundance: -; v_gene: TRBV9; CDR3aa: CASSPQGGRSTEAFF; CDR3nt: TGTGCCAGCAGCCCCCAGGGGGGCCGCAGCACTGAAGCTTTCTTT
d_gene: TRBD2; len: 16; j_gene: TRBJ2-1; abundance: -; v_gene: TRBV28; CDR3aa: CASSSPLAGHYNEQFF; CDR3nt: TGTGCCAGCAGTTCCCCCCTAGCGGGACACTACAATGAGCAGTTCTTC
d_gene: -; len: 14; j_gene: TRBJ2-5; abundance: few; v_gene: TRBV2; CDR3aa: CASTRDWGQETQYF; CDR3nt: TGTGCCAGCACCCGGGACTGGGGGCAAGAGACCCAGTACTTC
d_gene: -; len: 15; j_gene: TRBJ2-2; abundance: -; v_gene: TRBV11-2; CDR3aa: CASSSERTNTGELFF; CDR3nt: TGTGCCAGCAGCTCGGAGAGAACGAACACCGGGGAGCTGTTTTTT
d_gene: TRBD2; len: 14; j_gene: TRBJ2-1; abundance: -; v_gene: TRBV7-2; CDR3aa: CASSFASGANEQFF; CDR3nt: TGTGCCAGCAGCTTTGCTAGCGGGGCAAATGAGCAGTTCTTC
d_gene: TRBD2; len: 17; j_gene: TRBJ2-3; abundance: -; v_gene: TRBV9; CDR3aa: CASSVGLAGAGTDTQYF; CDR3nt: TGTGCCAGCAGCGTAGGACTAGCGGGGGCCGGCACAGATACGCAGTATTTT
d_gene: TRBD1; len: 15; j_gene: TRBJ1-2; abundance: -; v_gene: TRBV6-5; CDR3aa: CASIDPGQGNYGYTF; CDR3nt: TGTGCCAGCATCGACCCGGGACAGGGAAACTATGGCTACACCTTC
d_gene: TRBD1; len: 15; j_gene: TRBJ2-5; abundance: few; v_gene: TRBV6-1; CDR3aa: CASSGTGAYQETQYF; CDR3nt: TGTGCCAGCAGTGGAACAGGGGCCTACCAAGAGACCCAGTACTTC
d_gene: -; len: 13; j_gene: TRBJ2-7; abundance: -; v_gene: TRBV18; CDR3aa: CASSNRTGYEQYF; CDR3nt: TGTGCCAGCTCGAATCGGACGGGATACGAGCAGTACTTC
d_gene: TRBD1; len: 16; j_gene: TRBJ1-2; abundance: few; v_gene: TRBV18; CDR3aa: CASSPGQGGVRYGYTF; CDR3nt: TGTGCCAGCTCACCAGGACAGGGAGGAGTACGGTATGGCTACACCTTC
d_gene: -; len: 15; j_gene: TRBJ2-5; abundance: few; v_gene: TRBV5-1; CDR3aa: CASSLRNRFQETQYF; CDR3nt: TGCGCCAGCAGCTTGCGTAACAGGTTCCAAGAGACCCAGTACTTC
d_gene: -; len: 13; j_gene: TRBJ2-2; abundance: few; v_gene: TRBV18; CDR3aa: CASSSLTTGELFF; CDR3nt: TGTGCCAGCTCGTCACTGACTACCGGGGAGCTGTTTTTT
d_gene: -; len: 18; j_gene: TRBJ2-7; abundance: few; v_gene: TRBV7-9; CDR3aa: CASSLVSYVDGPEDEQYF; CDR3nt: TGTGCCAGCAGCTTAGTCAGTTACGTGGACGGCCCGGAGGACGAGCAGTACTTC
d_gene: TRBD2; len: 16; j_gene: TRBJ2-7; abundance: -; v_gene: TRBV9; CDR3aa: CASSVVLAGDTYEQYF; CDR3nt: TGTGCCAGCAGCGTAGTTCTAGCGGGAGACACCTACGAGCAGTACTTC
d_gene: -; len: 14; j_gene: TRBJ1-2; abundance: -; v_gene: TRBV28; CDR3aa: CASSGGQSWVGYTF; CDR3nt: TGTGCCAGCAGCGGAGGCCAGTCGTGGGTCGGCTACACCTTC
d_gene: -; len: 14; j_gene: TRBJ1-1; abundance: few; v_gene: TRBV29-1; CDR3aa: CSVEGLRGNTEAFF; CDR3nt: TGCAGCGTTGAAGGGCTTCGTGGGAACACTGAAGCTTTCTTT
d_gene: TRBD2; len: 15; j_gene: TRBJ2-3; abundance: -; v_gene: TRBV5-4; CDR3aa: CASSLWRESTDTQYF; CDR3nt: TGTGCCAGCAGCTTGTGGCGGGAGAGCACAGATACGCAGTATTTT
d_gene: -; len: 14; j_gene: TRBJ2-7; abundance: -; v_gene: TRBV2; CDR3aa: CASSVDLGSNEQYF; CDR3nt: TGTGCCAGCAGTGTGGATTTGGGGAGTAACGAGCAGTACTTC
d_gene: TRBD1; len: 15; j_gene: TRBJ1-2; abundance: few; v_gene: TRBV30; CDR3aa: CAWSDGSKGADGYTF; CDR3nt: TGTGCCTGGAGTGATGGGTCAAAGGGGGCGGATGGCTACACCTTC
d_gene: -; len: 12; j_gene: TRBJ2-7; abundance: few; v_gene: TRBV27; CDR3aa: CASSLPFYEQYF; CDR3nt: TGTGCCAGCAGTTTACCCTTCTACGAGCAGTACTTC